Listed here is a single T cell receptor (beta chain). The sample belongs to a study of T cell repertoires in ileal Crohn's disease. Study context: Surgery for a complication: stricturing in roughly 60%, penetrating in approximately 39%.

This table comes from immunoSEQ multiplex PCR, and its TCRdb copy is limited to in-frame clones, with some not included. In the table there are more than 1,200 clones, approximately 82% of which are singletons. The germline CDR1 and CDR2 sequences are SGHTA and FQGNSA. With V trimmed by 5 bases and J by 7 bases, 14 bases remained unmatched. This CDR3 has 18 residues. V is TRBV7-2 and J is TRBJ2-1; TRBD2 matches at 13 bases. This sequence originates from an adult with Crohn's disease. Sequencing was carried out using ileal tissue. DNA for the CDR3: TGTGCCAGCAGCCTCACTAGCGGGGGGGCCTCTGCTATGAATGAGCAGTTCTTC. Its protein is CASSLTSGGASAMNEQFF.